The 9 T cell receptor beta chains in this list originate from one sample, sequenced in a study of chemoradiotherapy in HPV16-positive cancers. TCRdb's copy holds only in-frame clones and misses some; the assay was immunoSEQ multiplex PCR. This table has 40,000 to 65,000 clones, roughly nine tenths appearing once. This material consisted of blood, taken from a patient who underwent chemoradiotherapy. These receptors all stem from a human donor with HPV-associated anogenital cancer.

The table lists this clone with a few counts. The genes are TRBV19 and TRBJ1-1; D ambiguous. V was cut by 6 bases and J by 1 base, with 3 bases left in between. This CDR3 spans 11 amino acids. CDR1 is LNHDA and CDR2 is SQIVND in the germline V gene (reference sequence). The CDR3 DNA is TGTGCCAGTAGGGGGAACACTGAAGCTTTCTTT. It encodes CASRGNTEAFF. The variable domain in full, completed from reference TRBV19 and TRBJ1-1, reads DGGITQSPKYLFRKEGQNVTLSCEQNLNHDAMYWYRQDPGQGLRLIYYSQIVNDFQKGDIAEGYSVSREKKESFPLTVTSAQKNPTAFYLCASRGNTEAFFGQGTRLTVV.

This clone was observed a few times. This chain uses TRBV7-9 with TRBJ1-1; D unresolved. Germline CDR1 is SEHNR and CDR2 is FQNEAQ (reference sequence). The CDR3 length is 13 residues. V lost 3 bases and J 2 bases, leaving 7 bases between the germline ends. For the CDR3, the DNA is TGTGCCAGCAGCTTTGAGGCCAACACTGAAGCTTTCTTT. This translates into CASSFEANTEAFF.

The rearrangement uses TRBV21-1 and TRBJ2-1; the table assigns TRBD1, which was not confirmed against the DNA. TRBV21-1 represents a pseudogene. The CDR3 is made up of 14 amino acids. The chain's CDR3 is CASSKGQDYNEQFF. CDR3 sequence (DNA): TGTGCCAGCAGCAAAGGGCAGGACTACAATGAGCAGTTCTTC.

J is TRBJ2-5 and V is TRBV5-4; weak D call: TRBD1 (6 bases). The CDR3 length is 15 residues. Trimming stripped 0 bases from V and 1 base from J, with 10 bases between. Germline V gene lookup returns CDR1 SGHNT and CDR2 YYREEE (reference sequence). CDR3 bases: TGTGCCAGCAGCTTGGCTCGGACAGCCCAAGAGACCCAGTACTTC. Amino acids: CASSLARTAQETQYF.

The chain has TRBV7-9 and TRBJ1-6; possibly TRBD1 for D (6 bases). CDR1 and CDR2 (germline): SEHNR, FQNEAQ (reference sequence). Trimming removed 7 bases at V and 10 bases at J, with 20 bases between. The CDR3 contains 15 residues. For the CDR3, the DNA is TGTGCCAGCACCTCACCTTTAGGGGGGCTCTCACCCCTCCACTTT. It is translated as CASTSPLGGLSPLHF.

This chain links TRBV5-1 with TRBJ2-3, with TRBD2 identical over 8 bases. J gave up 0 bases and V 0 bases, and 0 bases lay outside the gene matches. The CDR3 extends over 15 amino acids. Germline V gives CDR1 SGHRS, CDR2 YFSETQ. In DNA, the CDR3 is TGCGCCAGCAGCTTGGCTAGCGGGAGCACAGATACGCAGTATTTT. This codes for CASSLASGSTDTQYF.

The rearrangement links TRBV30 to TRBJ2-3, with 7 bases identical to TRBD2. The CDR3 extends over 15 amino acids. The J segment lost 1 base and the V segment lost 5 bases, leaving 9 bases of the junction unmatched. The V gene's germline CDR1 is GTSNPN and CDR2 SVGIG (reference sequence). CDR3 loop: CAWEASGLRTDTQYF. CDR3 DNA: TGTGCCTGGGAAGCTAGCGGCCTCCGCACAGATACGCAGTATTTT.

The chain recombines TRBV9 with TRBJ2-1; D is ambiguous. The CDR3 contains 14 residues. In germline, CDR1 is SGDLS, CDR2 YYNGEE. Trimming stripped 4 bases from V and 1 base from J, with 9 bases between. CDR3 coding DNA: TGTGCCAGCAGCCCGAGCCTGTCCTACAATGAGCAGTTCTTC. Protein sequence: CASSPSLSYNEQFF.

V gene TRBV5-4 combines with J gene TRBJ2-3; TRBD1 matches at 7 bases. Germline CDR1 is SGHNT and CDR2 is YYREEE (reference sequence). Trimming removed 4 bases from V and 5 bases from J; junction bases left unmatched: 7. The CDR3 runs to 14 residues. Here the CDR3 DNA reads TGTGCCAGCAGCCCGAAGGGGGCTGGAGATACGCAGTATTTT. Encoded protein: CASSPKGAGDTQYF.